This T cell receptor beta chain emerged from a study of long-term antiretroviral therapy in people with HIV. The assay used was immunoSEQ (version v3.0), run at survey level. The method was immunoSEQ multiplex PCR; TCRdb's version includes in-frame clones alone and lacks a portion of them. The sample yields approximately 25,000 clones, 60% to 85% seen once. Trimming pared 0 bases from V and 4 bases from J, leaving 7 bases between. Germline CDR1 GTSNPN, CDR2 SVGIG (reference sequence). The CDR3 is 13 amino acids. This sample comprised unsorted PBMCs, obtained 2.1 years after starting antiretroviral therapy. This chain joins TRBV30 and TRBJ1-5; the D is unclear. This TCR derives from a man under 40 with HIV. CDR3 sequence (DNA): TGTGCCTGGAGTGTACAAGGAAATCAGCCCCAGCATTTT. Its protein product is CAWSVQGNQPQHF. The whole variable domain, remainder taken from reference TRBV30 and TRBJ1-5, is SQTIHQWPATLVQPVGSPLSLECTVEGTSNPNLYWYRQAAGRGLQLLFYSVGIGQISSEVPQNLSASRPQDRQFILSSKKLLLSDSGFYLCAWSVQGNQPQHFGDGTRLSIL.